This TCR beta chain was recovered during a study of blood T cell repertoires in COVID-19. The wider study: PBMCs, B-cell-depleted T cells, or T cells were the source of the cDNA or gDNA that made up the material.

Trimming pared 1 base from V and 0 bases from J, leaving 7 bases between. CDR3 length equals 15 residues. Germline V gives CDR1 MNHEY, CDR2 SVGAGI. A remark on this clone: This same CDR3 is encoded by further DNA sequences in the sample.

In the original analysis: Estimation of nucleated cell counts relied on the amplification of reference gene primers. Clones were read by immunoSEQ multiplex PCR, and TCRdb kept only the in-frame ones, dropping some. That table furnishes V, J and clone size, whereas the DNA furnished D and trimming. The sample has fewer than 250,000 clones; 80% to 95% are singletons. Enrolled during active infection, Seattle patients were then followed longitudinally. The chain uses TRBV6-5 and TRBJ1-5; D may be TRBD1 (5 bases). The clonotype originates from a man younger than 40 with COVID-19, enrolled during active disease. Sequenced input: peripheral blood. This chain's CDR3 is CASSYFRGSNQPQHF. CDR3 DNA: TGTGCCAGCAGTTACTTTAGGGGTAGCAATCAGCCCCAGCATTTT.